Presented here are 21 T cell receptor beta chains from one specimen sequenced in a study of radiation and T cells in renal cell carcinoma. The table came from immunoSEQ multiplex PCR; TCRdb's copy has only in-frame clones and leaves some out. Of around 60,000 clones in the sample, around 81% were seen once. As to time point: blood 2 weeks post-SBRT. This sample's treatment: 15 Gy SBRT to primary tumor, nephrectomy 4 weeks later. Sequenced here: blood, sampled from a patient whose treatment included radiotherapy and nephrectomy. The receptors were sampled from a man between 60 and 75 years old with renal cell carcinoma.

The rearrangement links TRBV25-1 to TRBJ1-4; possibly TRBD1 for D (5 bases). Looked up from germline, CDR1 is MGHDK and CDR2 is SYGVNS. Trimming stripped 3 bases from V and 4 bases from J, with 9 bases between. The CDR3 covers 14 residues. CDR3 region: CASSDRGHNEKLFF. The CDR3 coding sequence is TGTGCCAGCAGTGATAGGGGCCATAATGAAAAACTGTTTTTT.

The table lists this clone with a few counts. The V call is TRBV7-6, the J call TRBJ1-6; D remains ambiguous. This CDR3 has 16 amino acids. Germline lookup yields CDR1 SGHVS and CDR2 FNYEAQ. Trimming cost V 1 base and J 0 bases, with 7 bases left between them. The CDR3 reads CASSLEGSSYNSPLHF. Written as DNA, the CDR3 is TGTGCCAGCAGCTTAGAGGGTTCCTCCTATAATTCACCCCTCCACTTT.

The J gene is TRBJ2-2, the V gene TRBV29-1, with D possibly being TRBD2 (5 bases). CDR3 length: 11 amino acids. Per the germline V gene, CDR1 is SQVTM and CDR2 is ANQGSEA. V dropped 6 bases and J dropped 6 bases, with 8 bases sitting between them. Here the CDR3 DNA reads TGCAGCGTGACGGACTCCGGGGAGCTGTTTTTT. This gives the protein CSVTDSGELFF.

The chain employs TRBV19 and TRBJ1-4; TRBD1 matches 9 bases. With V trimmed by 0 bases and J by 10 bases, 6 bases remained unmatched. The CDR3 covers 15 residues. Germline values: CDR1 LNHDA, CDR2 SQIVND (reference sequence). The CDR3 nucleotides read TGTGCCAGTAGTATAGACGCGGGACAGGGAGGAAAACTGTTTTTT. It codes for CASSIDAGQGGKLFF.

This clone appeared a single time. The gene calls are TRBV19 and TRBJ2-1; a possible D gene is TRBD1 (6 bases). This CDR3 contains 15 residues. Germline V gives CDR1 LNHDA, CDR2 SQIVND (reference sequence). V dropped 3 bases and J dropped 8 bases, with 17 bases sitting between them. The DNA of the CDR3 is TGTGCCAGTAGTATTAATTTGGGGGCCGCCGATGAGCAGTTCTTC. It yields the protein CASSINLGAADEQFF.

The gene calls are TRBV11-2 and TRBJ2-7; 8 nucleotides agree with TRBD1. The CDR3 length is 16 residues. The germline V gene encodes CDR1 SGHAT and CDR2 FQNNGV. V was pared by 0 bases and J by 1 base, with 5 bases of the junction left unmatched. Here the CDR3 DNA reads TGTGCCAGCAGCTTAGATCCCGGACAGGGATCCTACGAGCAGTACGTC. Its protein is CASSLDPGQGSYEQYV.

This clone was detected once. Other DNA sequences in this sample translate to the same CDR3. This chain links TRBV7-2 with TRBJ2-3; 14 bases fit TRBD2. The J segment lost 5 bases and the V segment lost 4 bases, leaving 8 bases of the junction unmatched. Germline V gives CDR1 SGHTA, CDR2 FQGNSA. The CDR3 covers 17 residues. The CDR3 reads CASSSPGLAGVRDTQYF. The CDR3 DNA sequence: TGTGCCAGCAGCTCGCCGGGACTAGCGGGAGTGAGAGATACGCAGTATTTT.

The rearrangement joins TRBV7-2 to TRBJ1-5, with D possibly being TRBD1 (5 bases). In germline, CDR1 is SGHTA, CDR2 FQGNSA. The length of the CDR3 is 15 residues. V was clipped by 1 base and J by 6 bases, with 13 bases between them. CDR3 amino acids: CASSLVGDEGQPQHF. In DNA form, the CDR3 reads TGTGCCAGCAGCTTAGTAGGGGATGAGGGTCAGCCCCAGCATTTT.

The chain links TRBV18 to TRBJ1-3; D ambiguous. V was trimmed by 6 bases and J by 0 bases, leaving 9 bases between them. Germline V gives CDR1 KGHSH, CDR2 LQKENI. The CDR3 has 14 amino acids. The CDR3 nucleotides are TGTGCCAGCTCCCCAAGTATCTCTGGAAACACCATATATTTT. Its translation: CASSPSISGNTIYF.

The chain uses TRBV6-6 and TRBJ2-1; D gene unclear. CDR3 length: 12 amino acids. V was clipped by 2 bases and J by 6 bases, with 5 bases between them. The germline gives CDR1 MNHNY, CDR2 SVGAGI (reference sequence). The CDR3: CASSYPANEQFF. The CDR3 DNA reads TGTGCCAGCAGTTACCCCGCCAATGAGCAGTTCTTC.

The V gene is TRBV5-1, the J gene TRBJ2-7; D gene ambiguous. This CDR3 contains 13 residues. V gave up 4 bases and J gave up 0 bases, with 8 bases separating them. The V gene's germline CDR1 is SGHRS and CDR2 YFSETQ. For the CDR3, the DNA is TGCGCCAGCAGCGTAGAAAGCTCCTACGAGCAGTACTTC. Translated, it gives CASSVESSYEQYF.

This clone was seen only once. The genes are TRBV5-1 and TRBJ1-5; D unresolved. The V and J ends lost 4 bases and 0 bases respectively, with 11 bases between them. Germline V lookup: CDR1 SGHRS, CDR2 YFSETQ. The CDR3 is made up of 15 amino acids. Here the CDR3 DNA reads TGCGCCAGCAGCATCGGCCCCTATAGCAATCAGCCCCAGCATTTT. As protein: CASSIGPYSNQPQHF.

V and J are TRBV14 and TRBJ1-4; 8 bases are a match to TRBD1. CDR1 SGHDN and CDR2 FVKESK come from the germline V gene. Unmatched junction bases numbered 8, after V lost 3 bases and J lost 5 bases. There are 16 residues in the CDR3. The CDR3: CASSHPRAGGNEKLFF. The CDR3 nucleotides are TGTGCCAGCAGCCACCCCAGGGCAGGGGGCAATGAAAAACTGTTTTTT.

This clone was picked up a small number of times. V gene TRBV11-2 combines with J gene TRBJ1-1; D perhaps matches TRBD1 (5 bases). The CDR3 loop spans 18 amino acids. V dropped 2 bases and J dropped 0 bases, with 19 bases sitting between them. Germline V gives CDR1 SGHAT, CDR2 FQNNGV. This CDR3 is CASSLFPGAGSMNTEAFF. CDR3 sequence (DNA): TGTGCCAGCAGCTTATTTCCCGGGGCGGGAAGTATGAACACTGAAGCTTTCTTT.

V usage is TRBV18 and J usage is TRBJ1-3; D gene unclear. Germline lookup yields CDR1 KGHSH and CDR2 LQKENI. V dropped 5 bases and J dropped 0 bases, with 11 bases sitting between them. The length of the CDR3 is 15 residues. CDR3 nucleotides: TGTGCCAGCTCAGAGGCACGGAACTCTGGAAACACCATATATTTT. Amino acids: CASSEARNSGNTIYF.

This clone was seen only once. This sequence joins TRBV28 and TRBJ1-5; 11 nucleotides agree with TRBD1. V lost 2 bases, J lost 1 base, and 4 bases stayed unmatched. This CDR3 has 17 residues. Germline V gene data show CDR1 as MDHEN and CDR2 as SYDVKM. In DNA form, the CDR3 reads TGTGCCAGCAGTTTAGGCGGGGACAGGGGGAGCAATCAGCCCCAGCATTTT. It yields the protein CASSLGGDRGSNQPQHF.

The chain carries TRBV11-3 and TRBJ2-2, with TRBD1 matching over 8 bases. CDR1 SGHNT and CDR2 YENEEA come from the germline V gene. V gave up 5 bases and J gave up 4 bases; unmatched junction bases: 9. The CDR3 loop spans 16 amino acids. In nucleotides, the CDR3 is TGTGCCAGCAGCAACCCCAGGGGGCGAGGCACCGGGGAGCTGTTTTTT. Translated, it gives CASSNPRGRGTGELFF.

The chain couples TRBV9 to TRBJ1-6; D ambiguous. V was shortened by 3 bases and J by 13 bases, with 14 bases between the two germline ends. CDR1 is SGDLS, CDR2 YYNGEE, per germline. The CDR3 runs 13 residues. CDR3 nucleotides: TGTGCCAGCAGCGCGCGGACCTCTTCGCCCCTCCACTTT. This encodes CASSARTSSPLHF.

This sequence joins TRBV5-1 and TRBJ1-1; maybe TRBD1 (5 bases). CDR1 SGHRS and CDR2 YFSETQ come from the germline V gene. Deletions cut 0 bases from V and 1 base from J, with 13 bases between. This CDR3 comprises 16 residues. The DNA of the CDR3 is TGCGCCAGCAGCTTGGCTCCGGGGGGGTCGAACACTGAAGCTTTCTTT. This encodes CASSLAPGGSNTEAFF.

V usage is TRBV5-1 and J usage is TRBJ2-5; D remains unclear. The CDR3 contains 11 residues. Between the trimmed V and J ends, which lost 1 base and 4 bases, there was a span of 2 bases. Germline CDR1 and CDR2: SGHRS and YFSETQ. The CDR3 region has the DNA TGCGCCAGCAGCTTGCGAGAGACCCAGTACTTC. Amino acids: CASSLRETQYF. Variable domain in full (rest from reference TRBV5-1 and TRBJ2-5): KAGVTQTPRYLIKTRGQQVTLSCSPISGHRSVSWYQQTPGQGLQFLFEYFSETQRNKGNFPGRFSGRQFSNSRSEMNVSTLELGDSALYLCASSLRETQYFGPGTRLLVL.

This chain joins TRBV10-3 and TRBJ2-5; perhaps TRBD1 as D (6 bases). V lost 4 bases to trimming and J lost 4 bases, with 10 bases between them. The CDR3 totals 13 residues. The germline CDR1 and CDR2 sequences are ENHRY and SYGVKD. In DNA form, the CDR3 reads TGTGCCATCAGTGGGGTGGGGGCAGAGACCCAGTACTTC. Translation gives CAISGVGAETQYF.